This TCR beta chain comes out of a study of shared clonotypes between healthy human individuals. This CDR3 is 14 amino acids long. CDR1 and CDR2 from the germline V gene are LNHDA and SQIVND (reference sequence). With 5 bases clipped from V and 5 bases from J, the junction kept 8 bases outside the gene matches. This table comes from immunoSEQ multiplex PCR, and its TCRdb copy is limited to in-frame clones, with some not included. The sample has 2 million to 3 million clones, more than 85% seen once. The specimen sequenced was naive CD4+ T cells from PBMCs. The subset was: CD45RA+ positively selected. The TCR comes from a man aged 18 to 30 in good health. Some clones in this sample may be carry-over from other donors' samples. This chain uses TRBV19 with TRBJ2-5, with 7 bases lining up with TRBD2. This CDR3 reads CASSPGGFGETQYF. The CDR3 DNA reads TGTGCCAGTAGTCCCGGGGGGTTCGGGGAGACCCAGTACTTC. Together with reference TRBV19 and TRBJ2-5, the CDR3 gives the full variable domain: DGGITQSPKYLFRKEGQNVTLSCEQNLNHDAMYWYRQDPGQGLRLIYYSQIVNDFQKGDIAEGYSVSREKKESFPLTVTSAQKNPTAFYLCASSPGGFGETQYFGPGTRLLVL.